The 4 T cell receptor beta chains below were found in one sample sequenced in a study of fetal regulatory T cell absence and autoimmunity. The protocol was immunoSEQ multiplex PCR, while the TCRdb copy is restricted to in-frame clones and leaves out a portion. The sample consists of more than 90,000 clones, 72% of them appearing once. Sequencing was done on a sample of pancreas tissue. Source of these receptors: a male donor with IPEX syndrome.

The chain recombines TRBV6-1 with TRBJ2-1; the D is unclear. The germline V and J ends were trimmed by 3 bases and 4 bases, with 13 bases remaining between them. The germline V gene encodes CDR1 MNHNS and CDR2 SASEGT. The CDR3 is 15 amino acids. This CDR3 is CASSDIRLGYNEQFF. The DNA for the CDR3 is TGTGCCAGCAGTGATATTCGATTGGGGTACAATGAGCAGTTCTTC.

The chain uses TRBV5-6 and TRBJ2-7, with D hard to call. V was pared by 0 bases and J by 0 bases, with 4 bases between. This CDR3 comprises 13 residues. Germline CDR1 reads SGHDT; CDR2 reads YYEEEE. The CDR3 reads CASSLGSSYEQYF. In DNA form, the CDR3 reads TGTGCCAGCAGCTTGGGAAGCTCCTACGAGCAGTACTTC.

The chain uses TRBV6-4 and TRBJ2-3; D not resolved. The CDR3 loop spans 12 amino acids. V was shortened by 7 bases and J by 0 bases, with 5 bases between the two germline ends. CDR1 is MRHNA and CDR2 is SNTAGT in the germline V gene. The CDR3 protein is CASTTSTDTQYF. CDR3 coding DNA: TGTGCCAGCACCACTAGCACAGATACGCAGTATTTT.

The genes are TRBV9 and TRBJ2-3; the match to TRBD2 covers 12 bases. V shed 4 bases, J shed 2 bases, and the junction held 8 bases outside the gene matches. Germline V lookup: CDR1 SGDLS, CDR2 YYNGEE. The CDR3 sequence is 17 residues long. CDR3 sequence (DNA): TGTGCCAGCAGCTCAGGGGGACTAGCGGGCCCCACAGATACGCAGTATTTT. Translating gives CASSSGGLAGPTDTQYF.